The 21 T cell receptor beta chains listed next were all sequenced from one sample in a study of cytomegalovirus exposure and HLA in healthy donors. PCR amplification relied on 60 Vbeta primers (plus 13 Jbeta primers). The repertoire was sequenced with immunoSEQ multiplex PCR; TCRdb's copy has only in-frame clones and lacks some. The profile shows tens of thousands of clones, around 75% of them singletons. Sequencing was carried out using PBMCs. The receptors were gathered from a man between 35 and 55 years old in good health and CMV-seronegative.

As to this clone: The junction and the germline gene differ at one end; a read error may be behind it. This rearrangement joins TRBV2 to TRBJ1-4, with D possibly being TRBD1 (5 bases). The length of the CDR3 is 10 residues. The germline V gene has CDR1 SNHLY and CDR2 FYNNEI. The CDR3 region is CASRVEKLFF. The DNA for the CDR3 is TGTGCAAGCAGGGTGGAGAAACTGTTTTTT.

The chain combines TRBV10-3 with TRBJ2-1; D is possibly TRBD2 (5 bases). This CDR3 has 16 amino acids. Germline-derived CDR1 and CDR2 are ENHRY and SYGVKD. V was trimmed by 2 bases and J by 0 bases, leaving 11 bases between them. The CDR3 is CAISEARRSSYNEQFF. CDR3 sequence (DNA): TGTGCCATCAGTGAGGCGCGGAGGAGCTCCTACAATGAGCAGTTCTTC.

The chain employs TRBV6-6 and TRBJ1-1; possible D gene TRBD1, 6 bases. The CDR3 is made up of 13 amino acids. Per the germline V gene, CDR1 is MNHNY and CDR2 is SVGAGI (reference sequence). V lost 5 bases and J 1 base, leaving 8 bases between the germline ends. The CDR3 sequence is CASSQDRNTEAFF. The CDR3, as DNA: TGTGCCAGCAGTCAGGACAGGAACACTGAAGCTTTCTTT.

The rearrangement links TRBV11-3 to TRBJ2-1, with 11 nucleotides matching TRBD2. CDR1 and CDR2 (germline): SGHNT, YENEEA. The CDR3 consists of 16 residues. V shed 5 bases, J shed 3 bases, and the junction held 6 bases outside the gene matches. The CDR3 bases are TGTGCCAGCAGCCCAGGGACTAGCGGATACTACAATGAGCAGTTCTTC. Its translation is CASSPGTSGYYNEQFF.

V usage is TRBV10-3 and J usage is TRBJ1-2; no definite D call. The V gene lost 6 bases and the J gene lost 0 bases, with 8 bases spanning the gap. The CDR3 has 13 amino acids. Germline V lookup: CDR1 ENHRY, CDR2 SYGVKD. CDR3 nucleotides: TGTGCCATCAGCCAGGATACTAACTATGGCTACACCTTC. This translates into CAISQDTNYGYTF.

This chain connects TRBV28 to TRBJ1-1, with D possibly being TRBD1 (5 bases). Germline V CDR1 and CDR2: MDHEN, SYDVKM. V was cut by 7 bases and J by 5 bases, with 17 bases left in between. There are 14 residues in the CDR3. Here the CDR3 DNA reads TGTGCCAGCATCGCCGACCACGGGGGGACTGAAGCTTTCTTT. Translating gives CASIADHGGTEAFF.

The DNA for the CDR3 is TGCGCCAGCAGCCATAATAGCGGGGGGGGATACTCTAGCACAGATACGCAGTATTTT. Its translation is CASSHNSGGGYSSTDTQYF. The chain joins TRBV4-1 to TRBJ2-3, with 11 bases identical to TRBD2. Trimming cost V 3 bases and J 0 bases; bases outside gene matches: 11. Looked up from germline, CDR1 is MGHRA and CDR2 is YSYEKL. The CDR3 runs 19 residues.

V gene TRBV5-1 combines with J gene TRBJ1-3, with 9 bases lining up with TRBD1. This CDR3 is 16 amino acids long. CDR1 is SGHRS and CDR2 is YFSETQ in the germline V gene. Germline trimming cut 3 bases from V and 3 bases from J; bases unmatched to any gene: 7. The DNA of the CDR3 is TGCGCCAGCAGCTGGACAGGGGACAAAGGTGGAAACACCATATATTTT. It encodes CASSWTGDKGGNTIYF.

This chain uses TRBV5-1 with TRBJ2-4; maybe TRBD1 (6 bases). Germline loops: CDR1 SGHRS, CDR2 YFSETQ. The CDR3 has 16 amino acids. The germline V and J ends were trimmed by 6 bases and 1 base, with 17 bases remaining between them. CDR3: CASTNRAGAAKNIQYF. CDR3 nucleotides: TGCGCCAGCACCAACCGGGCAGGGGCGGCCAAAAACATTCAGTACTTC.

CDR3 nucleotide sequence: TGTGCCAGCAGCCCAGGGTATTACGAGCAGTACTTC. This sequence encodes CASSPGYYEQYF. The chain combines TRBV28 with TRBJ2-7; possibly TRBD1 for D (5 bases). The length of the CDR3 is 12 residues. The germline CDR1 and CDR2 sequences are MDHEN and SYDVKM. With 6 bases removed from V and 4 bases from J, the gap between germline ends came to 10 bases.

This chain connects TRBV28 to TRBJ1-1; 7 bases line up with TRBD1. The CDR3 loop spans 14 amino acids. Germline CDR1 MDHEN, CDR2 SYDVKM. With 6 bases clipped from V and 7 bases from J, the junction kept 11 bases outside the gene matches. DNA for the CDR3: TGTGCCAGCAGCCGCCGGGACAGACTCTATGAAGCTTTCTTT. This codes for CASSRRDRLYEAFF.

The chain employs TRBV7-2 and TRBJ2-7; TRBD2 agrees at 14 bases. The junction had 2 bases not matched to a gene; V was cut back by 1 base and J by 3 bases. This CDR3 region has 16 residues. The germline CDR1 and CDR2 sequences are SGHTA and FQGNSA. This CDR3 is CASSLGGLAGGYEQYF. CDR3 DNA: TGTGCCAGCAGCTTAGGTGGACTAGCGGGAGGCTACGAGCAGTACTTC. The variable domain in full, with the rest retrieved from reference TRBV7-2 and TRBJ2-7, is GAGVSQSPSNKVTEKGKDVELRCDPISGHTALYWYRQSLGQGLEFLIYFQGNSAPDKSGLPSDRFSAERTGGSVSTLTIQRTQQEDSAVYLCASSLGGLAGGYEQYFGPGTRLTVT.

With respect to this clone: Other nucleotide sequences from this sample produce the same CDR3. The chain recombines TRBV28 with TRBJ1-1; TRBD1 matches 7 bases. Germline V gene sequence: CDR1 MDHEN, CDR2 SYDVKM. Unmatched junction bases numbered 6, after V lost 3 bases and J lost 2 bases. The CDR3 loop spans 15 amino acids. The CDR3 region is CASSLGDRVNTEAFF. The CDR3 DNA is TGTGCCAGCAGTTTGGGAGACAGGGTAAACACTGAAGCTTTCTTT.

The chain joins TRBV6-5 to TRBJ2-7, with TRBD1 matching 10 bases. V lost 6 bases, J lost 5 bases, and 10 bases stayed unmatched. The germline V gene has CDR1 MNHEY and CDR2 SVGAGI. CDR3 size: 15 residues. The chain's CDR3 is CASRNRDRGVDEQYF. The CDR3, as DNA: TGTGCCAGCAGAAACCGGGACAGGGGAGTCGACGAGCAGTACTTC.

The J gene is TRBJ2-1, the V gene TRBV27; 10 bases are shared with TRBD1. The CDR3 has 16 residues. Trimming cost V 6 bases and J 8 bases; bases outside gene matches: 13. Germline V gene lookup returns CDR1 MNHEY and CDR2 SMNVEV (reference sequence). CDR3 in amino acids: CASRLLGQGSMYEQFF. The CDR3, as DNA: TGTGCCAGCAGATTACTGGGACAGGGGAGTATGTATGAGCAGTTCTTC.

The chain recombines TRBV11-1 with TRBJ1-2; unclear D gene. Trimming left V 5 bases short and J 3 bases short, with 4 bases between. Germline V CDR1 and CDR2: SGHAT, FQDESV (reference sequence). The CDR3 runs to 11 residues. This CDR3 is CASSRDYGYTF. The CDR3 nucleotides read TGTGCCAGCAGCCGAGACTATGGCTACACCTTC.

CDR3 amino acids: CASSVADSRYGYTF. The DNA for the CDR3 is TGTGCCAGCAGCGTAGCCGACAGTCGCTATGGCTACACCTTC. V is TRBV9 and J is TRBJ1-2; possible D gene TRBD1, 5 bases. The V end was cut by 0 bases, the J end by 4 bases, with 10 bases between. The CDR3 is made up of 14 amino acids. CDR1 is SGDLS and CDR2 is YYNGEE in the germline V gene.

The V call is TRBV7-9, the J call TRBJ1-3; D gene unclear. This CDR3 is built from 15 residues. V shed 5 bases and J shed 4 bases, with 15 bases lying between them. Germline assignment: CDR1 SEHNR and CDR2 FQNEAQ (reference sequence). CDR3 sequence reads: CASSTPRGPGNTIYF. In nucleotides, the CDR3 is TGTGCCAGCAGCACTCCCCGAGGTCCGGGAAACACCATATATTTT.

The V call is TRBV5-8, the J call TRBJ1-2, with D possibly matching TRBD1 (6 bases). This CDR3 is built from 13 residues. In germline, CDR1 is SGHTS, CDR2 YDEGEE. V was trimmed by 4 bases and J by 5 bases, leaving 12 bases between them. CDR3 DNA sequence: TGTGCCAGCAGCCAGGGGTTACGGTATGGCTACACCTTC. Amino acids: CASSQGLRYGYTF.

This chain joins TRBV30 and TRBJ2-3; a possible D gene is TRBD2 (5 bases). V was shortened by 3 bases and J by 5 bases, with 15 bases between the two germline ends. Per germline, CDR1 GTSNPN and CDR2 SVGIG (reference sequence). The CDR3 length is 14 residues. Written as DNA, the CDR3 is TGTGCCTGGAGAAGTGGTAACAGCGGAGATACGCAGTATTTT. Its translation: CAWRSGNSGDTQYF.

This chain joins TRBV28 and TRBJ2-7; unclear D gene. The V end lost 6 bases, the J end lost 3 bases, and 9 bases lay between the germline ends. The CDR3 contains 12 residues. Germline lookup yields CDR1 MDHEN and CDR2 SYDVKM. As DNA, the CDR3 is TGTGCCAGCAGCGCGACTTTCTACGAGCAGTACTTC. The encoded protein is CASSATFYEQYF. Combining the CDR3 with reference TRBV28 and TRBJ2-7 gives the whole variable domain DVKVTQSSRYLVKRTGEKVFLECVQDMDHENMFWYRQDPGLGLRLIYFSYDVKMKEKGDIPEGYSVSREKKERFSLILESASTNQTSMYLCASSATFYEQYFGPGTRLTVT.